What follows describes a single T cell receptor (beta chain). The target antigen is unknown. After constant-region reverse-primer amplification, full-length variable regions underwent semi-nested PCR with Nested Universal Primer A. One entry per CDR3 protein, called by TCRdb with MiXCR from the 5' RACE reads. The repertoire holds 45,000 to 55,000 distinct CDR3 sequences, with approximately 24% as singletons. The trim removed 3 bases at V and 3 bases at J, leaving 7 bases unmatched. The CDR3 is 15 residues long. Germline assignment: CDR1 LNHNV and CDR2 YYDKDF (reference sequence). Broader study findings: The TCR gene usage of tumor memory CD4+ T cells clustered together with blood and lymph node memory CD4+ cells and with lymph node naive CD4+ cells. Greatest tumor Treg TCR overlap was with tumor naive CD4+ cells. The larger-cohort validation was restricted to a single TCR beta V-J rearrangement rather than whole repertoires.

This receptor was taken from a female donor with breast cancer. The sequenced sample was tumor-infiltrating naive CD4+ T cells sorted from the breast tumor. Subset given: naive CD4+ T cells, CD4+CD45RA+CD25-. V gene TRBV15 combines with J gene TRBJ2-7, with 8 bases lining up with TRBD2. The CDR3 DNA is TGTGCCACCAGCAGGATGACTAGCGAGAACTACGAGCAGTACTTC. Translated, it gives CATSRMTSENYEQYF.